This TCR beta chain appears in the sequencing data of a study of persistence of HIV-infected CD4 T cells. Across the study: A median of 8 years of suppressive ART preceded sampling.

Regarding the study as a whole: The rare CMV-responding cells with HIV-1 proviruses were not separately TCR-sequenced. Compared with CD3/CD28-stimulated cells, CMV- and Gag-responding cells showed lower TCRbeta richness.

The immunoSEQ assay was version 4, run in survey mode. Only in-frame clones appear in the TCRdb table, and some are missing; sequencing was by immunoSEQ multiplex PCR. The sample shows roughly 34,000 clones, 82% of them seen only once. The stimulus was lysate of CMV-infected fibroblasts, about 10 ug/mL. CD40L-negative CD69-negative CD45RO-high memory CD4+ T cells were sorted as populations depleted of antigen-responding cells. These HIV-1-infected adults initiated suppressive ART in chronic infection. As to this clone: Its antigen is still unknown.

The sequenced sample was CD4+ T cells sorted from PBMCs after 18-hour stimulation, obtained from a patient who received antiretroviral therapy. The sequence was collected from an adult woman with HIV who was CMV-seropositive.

CDR3 amino acids: CASSLVTGSSYNSPLHF. The CDR3 DNA is TGTGCCAGCAGCTTAGTGACAGGGAGCTCCTATAATTCACCCCTCCACTTT. The rearrangement joins TRBV7-8 to TRBJ1-6; 7 bases are shared with TRBD1. CDR1 and CDR2 from the germline V gene are SGHVS and FQNEAQ. Unmatched junction bases numbered 3, after V lost 1 base and J lost 0 bases. The CDR3 is 17 residues long.